The rows below give T cell receptor beta chains drawn from one sample of a study of control samples from healthy donors and cancer patients. Sequencing was performed with immunoSEQ multiplex PCR; in TCRdb, only in-frame clones are kept and a portion is missing. The table has some 190,000 clones, about nine tenths seen once. Sequencing used blood. Source of these receptors: a man between 25 and 39 years old in good health. Both conserved end residues are part of each CDR3. The D gene is left open where the match is weak. A clone size is listed for some rows: how often the clone was seen (once, few, many), or a class if it is expanded.

J,size,D,V,DNA,CDR3
TRBJ1-1,once,-,TRBV24-1,TGTGCCACCAGTGCCGGGAAGCCCGGGACTGAAGCTTTCTTT,CATSAGKPGTEAFF
TRBJ1-1,-,TRBD1,TRBV11-2,TGTGCCAGCAGCTTTCCAAAGCCAGGGGGCCCGCTGAGGGGCACTGAAGCTTTCTTT,CASSFPKPGGPLRGTEAFF
TRBJ1-2,-,TRBD1,TRBV14,TGTGCCAGCAGCCAAGAGGCGGGACAGGGTTATGGCTACACCTTC,CASSQEAGQGYGYTF
TRBJ2-2,-,-,TRBV25-1,TGTGCCAGCAGTGAATCCGGGCTTAGCGCGGGGTTTTTT,CASSESGLSAGFF
TRBJ2-7,-,TRBD1,TRBV27,TGTGCCAGCAGTTTATCCCCGGGACAGAGGATTTACGAGCAGTACTTC,CASSLSPGQRIYEQYF
TRBJ2-3,-,TRBD1,TRBV12-5,TGTGCTAGTGGCCCCGGACAGGGGTTAACAGATACGCAGTATTTT,CASGPGQGLTDTQYF
TRBJ1-3,-,-,TRBV5-1,TGCGCCAGAGACTACCAGGGAAACACCATATATTTT,CARDYQGNTIYF
TRBJ2-1,-,-,TRBV6-4,TGTGCCAGCAGTGACGAGGGGGGGCCGACTGAGCAGTTCTTC,CASSDEGGPTEQFF
TRBJ1-1,-,-,TRBV5-1,TGCGCCAGCAGCTTGGAAAGGGGCCATGAAGCTTTCTTT,CASSLERGHEAFF
TRBJ2-7,-,-,TRBV19,TGTGCCAGTAGTATAGGGCCTGGGCCAACCTACGAGCAGTACTTC,CASSIGPGPTYEQYF
TRBJ2-1,few,-,TRBV2,TGTGCCAGCAGTGAAGAATTGTCCGGGGTTGGCGAGCAGTTCTTC,CASSEELSGVGEQFF
TRBJ1-5,few,-,TRBV27,TGTGCCAGCAGTTTGGATAGCAATCAGCCCCAGCATTTT,CASSLDSNQPQHF
TRBJ2-4,-,-,TRBV23-1,TGCGCCAGCAGTCAATGGACGAAGACCGACCGACGCCATTTTAGCGACAAAAACATTCAGTACTTC,CASSQWTKTDRRHFSDKNIQYF
TRBJ2-3,-,-,TRBV19,TGTGCCAGTAGTAACCAGGGGGGAGCCACAGATACGCAGTATTTT,CASSNQGGATDTQYF
TRBJ1-2,-,-,TRBV29-1,TGCAGCGCCGAAACTGGAAAGAAGGGCTACACCTTC,CSAETGKKGYTF
TRBJ1-4,-,TRBD1,TRBV5-1,TGCGCCAGCAGCGGGACAGGGCTGACTAATGAAAAACTGTTTTTT,CASSGTGLTNEKLFF
TRBJ2-7,once,TRBD2,TRBV5-1,TGCGCCAGCAGCTTGGGGCGGGAGGGCGAGCAGTACTTC,CASSLGREGEQYF
TRBJ2-1,-,-,TRBV5-1,TGCGCCAGCAGCGAACAGGGCAGGGGAGAGCAGTTCTTC,CASSEQGRGEQFF
TRBJ1-1,-,-,TRBV28,TGTGCCAGCAGTCTGGGGGGGAACACTGAAGCTTTCTTT,CASSLGGNTEAFF
TRBJ2-7,-,-,TRBV5-1,TGCGCCAGCAGCCGGGAGGGGGCTAACTACGAGCAGTACTTC,CASSREGANYEQYF
TRBJ2-6,few,TRBD1,TRBV2,TGTGCCAGCCAGACAGGGGGAACTGGGGCCAACGTCCTGACTTTC,CASQTGGTGANVLTF
TRBJ1-4,-,TRBD1,TRBV5-6,TGTGCCAGCAGCTTGACAGGACAGGGCGGTCGAGAAGAAAAACTGTTTTTT,CASSLTGQGGREEKLFF
TRBJ1-4,-,-,TRBV18,TGTGCCAGCTCACCGACAGGACTTAATGAAAAACTGTTTTTT,CASSPTGLNEKLFF
TRBJ2-1,-,TRBD2,TRBV2,TGTGCCAGCAGATTGACTAGCGGGGTCGTCGGTGAGCAGTTCTTC,CASRLTSGVVGEQFF
TRBJ2-1,-,-,TRBV18,TGTGCCAGCTCACGAGGAGGGGGGGATGAGCAGTTCTTC,CASSRGGGDEQFF
TRBJ2-6,-,-,TRBV15,TGTGCCACCACGGACACTGGGGCCAACGTCCTGACTTTC,CATTDTGANVLTF
TRBJ1-1,-,-,TRBV20-1,TGCAGTGCTAGAGATGGCAGGGAAAGGCGATTT,CSARDGRERRF
TRBJ2-3,-,TRBD2,TRBV6-6,TGTGCCAGCAGTCCGGCCCCCGCGACTAGCGGGGGGGTGGCGCAGTATTTT,CASSPAPATSGGVAQYF
TRBJ2-7,-,-,TRBV5-1,TGCGCCAGCAGCTTGGCCGGGACCGCGGTCTCCTACGAGCAGTACTTC,CASSLAGTAVSYEQYF
TRBJ2-1,-,-,TRBV7-2,TGTGCCAGCAGCTTATACGGGGGGCCACCCTACAATGAGCAGTTCTTC,CASSLYGGPPYNEQFF
TRBJ1-5,-,-,TRBV19,TGTGCCAGTAGTATAGGGGCCCTAAACCAGCCCCAGCATTTT,CASSIGALNQPQHF
TRBJ2-3,-,-,TRBV5-1,TGCGCCAGCAGCTTGGGAACAGTACCTAGGGATACGCAGTATTTT,CASSLGTVPRDTQYF
TRBJ2-7,-,-,TRBV6-6,TGTGCCAGCAGTTCCCGGACGGAACCCTACGAGCAGTACTTC,CASSSRTEPYEQYF
TRBJ2-1,-,TRBD2,TRBV7-9,TGTGCCAGCAGCTCGGGGCTAGCGGACCCGAATGAGCAGTTCTTC,CASSSGLADPNEQFF
TRBJ2-1,-,-,TRBV5-6,TGTGCCAGCACCCCTAGGGGCGATGAGCAGTTCTTC,CASTPRGDEQFF
TRBJ1-5,-,-,TRBV30,TGTGCCTGGAGGTGGGTAAGCAATCAGCCCCAGCATTTT,CAWRWVSNQPQHF
TRBJ1-1,once,-,TRBV12-5,TGTGCTAGTGGTCCCCCCACAGCGAACACTGAAGCTTTCTTT,CASGPPTANTEAFF
TRBJ2-7,-,-,TRBV5-6,TGTGCCAGCAGCGGAGGGACGGTCTCCTACGAGCAGTACTTC,CASSGGTVSYEQYF
TRBJ1-2,-,-,TRBV7-9,TGTGCCAGCAGCTTCGGTGGCGGACTTTATGGCTACACCTTC,CASSFGGGLYGYTF
TRBJ2-3,-,-,TRBV3-1/TRBV3-2,TGTGCCAGCAGTCTGTTGGGCGGGTCTAGCACAGATACGCAGTATTTT,CASSLLGGSSTDTQYF
TRBJ2-5,-,-,TRBV6-5,TGTGCCAGCAGGAACAGCCAAGAGACCCAGTACTTC,CASRNSQETQYF
TRBJ2-7,once,TRBD1,TRBV2,TGTGCCAACAGACAGGGGGAGTTAGAGTACGAGCAGTACTTC,CANRQGELEYEQYF
TRBJ1-5,once,-,TRBV7-2,TGTGCCAGCAGCTTAGTGGCAAGTAAGGGCAATCAGCCCCAGCATTTT,CASSLVASKGNQPQHF
TRBJ1-3,-,-,TRBV7-6,TGTGCCAGCAGCCCACAAGAGGGAAACACCATATATTTT,CASSPQEGNTIYF
TRBJ2-3,-,-,TRBV14,TGTGCCAGCAGCCAGAACAGGGCCAGCACAGATACGCAGTATTTT,CASSQNRASTDTQYF
TRBJ1-2,once,-,TRBV18,TGTGCCAGCTCACCCTCGGCGGGCTTTAACTATGGCTACACCTTC,CASSPSAGFNYGYTF
TRBJ1-1,-,-,TRBV7-9,TGTGCCAGCAGCGGCATAGGACTGAACACTGAAGCTTTCTTT,CASSGIGLNTEAFF
TRBJ1-2,-,-,TRBV7-9,TGTGGTAGTCCCGCGACGGCCTACGACTATGGCTACACCTTC,CGSPATAYDYGYTF
TRBJ2-3,-,TRBD2,TRBV5-1,TGCGCCAGCAGCTTTAGCGGGGGAGCCAGCACAGATACGCAGTATTTT,CASSFSGGASTDTQYF
TRBJ1-2,-,-,TRBV6-1,TGTGCCAGCAGTGACCGGCAGGATGGGTACTATGGCTACACCTTC,CASSDRQDGYYGYTF